A selection of T cell receptor beta chains follows, all from one sample in a study of T cell repertoires in cytomegalovirus infection. A single record per CDR3 protein comes from TCRdb applying MiXCR to the reads. The repertoire includes roughly 200,000 distinct CDR3 sequences, roughly two fifths of them detected once, and 55% to 70% sits in the top ten. Their antigens are not known. The sequencing here drew on CD8+ T cells from cultured PBMCs, taken from culture after CMV antigen stimulation. The receptors were sampled from a human donor in good health (CMV status not recorded). Some clones in this sample may be carry-over from other donors' samples. Both conserved end residues are part of each CDR3. The D gene is left open where the match is weak.

TRBD1,TRBV11-2,15,CASSLWGQGIREQYF
-,TRBV6-5,18,CASSYSGWTAQSATGYTF
-,TRBV9,14,CASSPPGLIYEQYF
-,TRBV12-3/TRBV12-4,14,CASRLGAGYNEQYF
TRBD1,TRBV27,15,CASSLQGTGLTEAFF
-,TRBV6-5,14,CASSLGEGISEAFF
-,TRBV7-3,13,CASSLVSAGIAFF
-,TRBV19,17,CASSITRPGREVYEQYF
-,TRBV6-1,14,CASSEGPASYEQYF
-,TRBV7-9,14,CASSPPDYGYGYTF
-,TRBV27,14,CASSRSGGNQPQHF
-,TRBV27,15,CASSLLRPNTGELFF
-,TRBV27,14,CASSSLTERFEAFF
-,TRBV27,16,CASLPRGGGGTDTQYF
-,TRBV15,17,CATSRAEGHSLPGEQYF
TRBD2,TRBV7-6,15,CASGLAGGDRETQYF
TRBD2,TRBV4-1,16,CASSQDRRREGGEQYF
TRBD2,TRBV5-6,16,CASSSSSGIVYNEQFF
-,TRBV28,14,CASSLHRAKYEQYF
TRBD2,TRBV27,16,CASSYLGGSGANVLTF
-,TRBV19,13,CASSIIKGDEQYF
-,TRBV7-8,14,CASSFEYKGTEAFF
TRBD1,TRBV7-8,17,CASSLVKGTGDRDTQYF
-,TRBV5-3,12,CASSLTPNEQFF
TRBD1,TRBV11-2,14,CASSSRTGEEKLFF
-,TRBV6-1,15,CASRGGRGEFYEQYF
-,TRBV15,15,CATSRAGRGNYGYTF
-,TRBV2,16,CASIGRGLGPYNEQFF
-,TRBV20-1,13,CSAHWGGPDTQYF
TRBD1,TRBV19,13,CASRDRGTGELFF
-,TRBV27,15,CASSAGSPRYYGYTF
TRBD2,TRBV7-2,13,CASGPGGSYEQYF
-,TRBV20-1,15,CSARADAALGSPLHF
-,TRBV5-1,14,CASDWGETANEQFF
TRBD1,TRBV27,15,CASSNRGQGFYEQYF
TRBD1,TRBV29-1,13,CSAEAGGRETQYF
-,TRBV27,15,CASRSPGGDITEAFF
-,TRBV7-8,14,CASSSRDHYNEQFF
TRBD2,TRBV27,13,CASSITSGGEQYF
-,TRBV6-5,15,CASSSPRGSSYEQYF
TRBD1,TRBV7-9,15,CASSFHRDRHNEQYF
-,TRBV6-5,13,CASSTDTPYEQYF